The clone carrying this TCR beta chain came up a few times. Profiled with immunoSEQ multiplex PCR; TCRdb holds only in-frame clones, not every one. The table includes around 100,000 clones, 85% to 90% detected once. This sample was included in a study of blood T cell repertoires in COVID-19. Germline V lookup: CDR1 SGHNT, CDR2 YYREEE (reference sequence). The CDR3 totals 13 residues. The V end was cut by 1 base, the J end by 3 bases, with 8 bases between. The sample was peripheral blood. The receptor's source is a human donor in a cohort sampled during active COVID-19. The chain couples TRBV5-4 to TRBJ2-7, with D perhaps matching TRBD1 (5 bases). The CDR3 sequence: CASSLLQGYEQYF. CDR3 nucleotide sequence: TGTGCCAGCAGCTTGCTGCAGGGCTACGAGCAGTACTTC.